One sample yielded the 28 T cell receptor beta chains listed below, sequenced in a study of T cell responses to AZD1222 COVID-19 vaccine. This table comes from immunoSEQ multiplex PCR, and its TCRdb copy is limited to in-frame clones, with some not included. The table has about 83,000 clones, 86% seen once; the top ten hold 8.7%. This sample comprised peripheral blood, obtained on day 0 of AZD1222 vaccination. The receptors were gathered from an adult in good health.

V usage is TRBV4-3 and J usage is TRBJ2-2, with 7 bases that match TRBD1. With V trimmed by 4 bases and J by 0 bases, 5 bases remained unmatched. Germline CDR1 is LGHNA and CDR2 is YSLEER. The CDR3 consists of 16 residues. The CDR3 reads CASSRRTGANTGELFF. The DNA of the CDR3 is TGCGCCAGCAGCCGTAGAACAGGGGCGAACACCGGGGAGCTGTTTTTT.

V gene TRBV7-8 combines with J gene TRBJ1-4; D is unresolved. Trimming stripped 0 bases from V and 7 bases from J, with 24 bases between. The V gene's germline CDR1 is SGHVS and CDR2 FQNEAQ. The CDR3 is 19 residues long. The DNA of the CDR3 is TGTGCCAGCAGCTTAGCGACCGTGTCCCTAGCATACGGCCTTGAAAAACTGTTTTTT. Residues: CASSLATVSLAYGLEKLFF.

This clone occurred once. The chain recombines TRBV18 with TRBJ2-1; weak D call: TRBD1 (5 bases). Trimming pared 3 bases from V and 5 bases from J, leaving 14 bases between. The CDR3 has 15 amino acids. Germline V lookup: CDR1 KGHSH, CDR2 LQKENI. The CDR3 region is CASSPFQGRNNEQFF. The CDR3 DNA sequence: TGTGCCAGCTCACCGTTTCAGGGCCGGAACAATGAGCAGTTCTTC.

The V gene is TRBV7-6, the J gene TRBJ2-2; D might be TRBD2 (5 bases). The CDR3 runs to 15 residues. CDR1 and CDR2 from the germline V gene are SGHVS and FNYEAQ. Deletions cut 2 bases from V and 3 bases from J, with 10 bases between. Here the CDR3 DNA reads TGTGCCAGCAGCTTATCCCTAGCTCACACCGGGGAGCTGTTTTTT. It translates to CASSLSLAHTGELFF.

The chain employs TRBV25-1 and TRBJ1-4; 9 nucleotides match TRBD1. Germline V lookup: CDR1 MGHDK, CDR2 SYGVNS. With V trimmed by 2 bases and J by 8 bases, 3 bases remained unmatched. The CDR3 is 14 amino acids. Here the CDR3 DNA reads TGTGCCAGCAGTGAAACAGGGGGCATAGAAAAACTGTTTTTT. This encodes CASSETGGIEKLFF.

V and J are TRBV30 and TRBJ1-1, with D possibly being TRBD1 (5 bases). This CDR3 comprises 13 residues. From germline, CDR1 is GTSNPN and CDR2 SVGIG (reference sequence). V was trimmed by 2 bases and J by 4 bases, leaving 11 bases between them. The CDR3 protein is CAWSQGLFTEAFF. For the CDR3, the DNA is TGTGCCTGGAGTCAGGGATTATTCACTGAAGCTTTCTTT.

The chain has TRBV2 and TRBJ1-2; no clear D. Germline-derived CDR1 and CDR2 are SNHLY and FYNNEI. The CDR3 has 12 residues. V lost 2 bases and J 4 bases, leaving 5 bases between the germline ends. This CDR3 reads CASSEQIYGYTF. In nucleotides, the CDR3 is TGTGCCAGCAGTGAACAGATCTATGGCTACACCTTC.

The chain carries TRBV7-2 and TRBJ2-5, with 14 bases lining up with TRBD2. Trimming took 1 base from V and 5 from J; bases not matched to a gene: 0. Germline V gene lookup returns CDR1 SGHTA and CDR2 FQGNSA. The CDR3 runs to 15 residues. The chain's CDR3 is CASSLGLAGGETQYF. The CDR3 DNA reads TGTGCCAGCAGCTTAGGACTAGCGGGGGGGGAGACCCAGTACTTC. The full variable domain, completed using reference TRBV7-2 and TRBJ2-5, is GAGVSQSPSNKVTEKGKDVELRCDPISGHTALYWYRQSLGQGLEFLIYFQGNSAPDKSGLPSDRFSAERTGGSVSTLTIQRTQQEDSAVYLCASSLGLAGGETQYFGPGTRLLVL.

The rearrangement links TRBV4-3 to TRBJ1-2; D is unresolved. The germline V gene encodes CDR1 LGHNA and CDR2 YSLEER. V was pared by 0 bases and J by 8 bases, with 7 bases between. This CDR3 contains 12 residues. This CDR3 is CASSQEDGGYTF. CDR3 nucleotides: TGCGCCAGCAGCCAAGAGGACGGCGGCTACACCTTC.

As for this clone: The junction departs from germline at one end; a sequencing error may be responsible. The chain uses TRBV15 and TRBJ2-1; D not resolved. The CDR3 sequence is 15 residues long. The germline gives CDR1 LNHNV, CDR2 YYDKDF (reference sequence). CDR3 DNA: TGTGCCACCAGCAGAGTAGTCGGCTCCCACAATGAGCAGTTCTTC. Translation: CATSRVVGSHNEQFF.

CDR3 DNA sequence: TGTGCCAGCAGCCATTACACTGAAGCTTTCTTT. Protein: CASSHYTEAFF. The V gene is TRBV3-1 (or the pseudogene TRBV3-2), the J gene TRBJ1-1; unclear D gene. There are 11 residues in the CDR3. CDR1 is LGHDT, CDR2 YNNKEL, per germline (reference sequence). Trimming took off 3 bases at V and 3 bases at J, with 2 bases between the two ends.

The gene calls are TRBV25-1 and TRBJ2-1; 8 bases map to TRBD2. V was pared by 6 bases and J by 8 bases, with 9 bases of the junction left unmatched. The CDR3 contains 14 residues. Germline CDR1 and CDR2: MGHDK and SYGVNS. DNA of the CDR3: TGTGCCAGCAGGGTCCCGGGGGGGAGCGATGAGCAGTTCTTC. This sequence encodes CASRVPGGSDEQFF.

The DNA of the CDR3 is TGTGCCAGTTATTTGGGACAGGGGGCGTCTACTGAAAAACTGTTTTTT. Encoded protein: CASYLGQGASTEKLFF. V and J are TRBV19 and TRBJ1-4; 12 nucleotides agree with TRBD1. The J segment lost 7 bases and the V segment lost 8 bases, leaving 11 bases of the junction unmatched. Germline V gives CDR1 LNHDA, CDR2 SQIVND (reference sequence). This CDR3 region has 16 residues.

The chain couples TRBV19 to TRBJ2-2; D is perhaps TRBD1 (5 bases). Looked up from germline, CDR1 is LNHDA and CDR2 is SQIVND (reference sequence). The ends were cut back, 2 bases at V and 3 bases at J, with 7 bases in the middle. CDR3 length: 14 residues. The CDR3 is CASSIPGYTGELFF. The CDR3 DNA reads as TGTGCCAGTAGTATACCAGGGTACACCGGGGAGCTGTTTTTT.

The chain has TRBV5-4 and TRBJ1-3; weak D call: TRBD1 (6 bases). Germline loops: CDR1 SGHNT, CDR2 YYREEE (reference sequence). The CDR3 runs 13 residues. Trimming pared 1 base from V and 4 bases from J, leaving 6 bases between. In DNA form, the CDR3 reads TGTGCCAGCAGCTTGACAGGGGGAAACACCATATATTTT. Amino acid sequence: CASSLTGGNTIYF.

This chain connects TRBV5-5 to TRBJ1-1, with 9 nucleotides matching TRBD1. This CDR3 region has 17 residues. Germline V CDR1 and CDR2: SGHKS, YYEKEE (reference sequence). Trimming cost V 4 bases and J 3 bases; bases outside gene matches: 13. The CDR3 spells CASSPSDRGRGYTEAFF. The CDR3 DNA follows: TGTGCCAGCAGCCCCTCGGACAGGGGTCGAGGGTACACTGAAGCTTTCTTT. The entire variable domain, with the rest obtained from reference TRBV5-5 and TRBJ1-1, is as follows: DAGVTQSPTHLIKTRGQQVTLRCSPISGHKSVSWYQQVLGQGPQFIFQYYEKEERGRGNFPDRFSARQFPNYSSELNVNALLLGDSALYLCASSPSDRGRGYTEAFFGQGTRLTVV.

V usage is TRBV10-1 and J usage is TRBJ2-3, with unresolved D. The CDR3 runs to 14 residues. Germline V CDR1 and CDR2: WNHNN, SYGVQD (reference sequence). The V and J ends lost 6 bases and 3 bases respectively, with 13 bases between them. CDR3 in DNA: TGCGCCAGCAGGGGCAGCATGGGGACAGATACGCAGTATTTT. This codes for CASRGSMGTDTQYF.

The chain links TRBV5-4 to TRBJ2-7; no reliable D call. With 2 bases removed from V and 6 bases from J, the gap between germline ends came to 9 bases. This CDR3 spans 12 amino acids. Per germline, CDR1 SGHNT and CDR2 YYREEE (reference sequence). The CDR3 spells CASSFPDAEQYF. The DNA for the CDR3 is TGTGCCAGCAGCTTCCCGGATGCCGAGCAGTACTTC. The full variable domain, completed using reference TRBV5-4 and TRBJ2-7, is ETGVTQSPTHLIKTRGQQVTLRCSSQSGHNTVSWYQQALGQGPQFIFQYYREEENGRGNFPPRFSGLQFPNYSSELNVNALELDDSALYLCASSFPDAEQYFGPGTRLTVT.

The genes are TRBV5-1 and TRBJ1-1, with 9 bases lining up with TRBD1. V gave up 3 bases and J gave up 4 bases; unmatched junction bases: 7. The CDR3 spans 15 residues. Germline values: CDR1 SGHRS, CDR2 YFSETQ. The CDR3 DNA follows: TGCGCCAGCAGCTCCGGGACAGGGTCTCGCACTGAAGCTTTCTTT. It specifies CASSSGTGSRTEAFF.

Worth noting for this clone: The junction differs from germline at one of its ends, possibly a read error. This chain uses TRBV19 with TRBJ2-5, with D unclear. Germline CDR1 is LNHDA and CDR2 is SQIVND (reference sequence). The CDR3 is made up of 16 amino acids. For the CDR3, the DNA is TGTGCCAGTAGTATAGTTGTCCCCCCTACGCAAGGGACCCAGTACTTC. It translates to CASSIVVPPTQGTQYF.

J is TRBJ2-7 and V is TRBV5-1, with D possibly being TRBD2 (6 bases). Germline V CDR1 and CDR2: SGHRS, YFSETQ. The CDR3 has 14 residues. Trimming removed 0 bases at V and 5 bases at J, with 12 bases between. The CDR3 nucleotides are TGCGCCAGCAGCTTGGGAGGGACTCCCGACGAGCAGTACTTC. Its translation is CASSLGGTPDEQYF.

CDR3 sequence: CASSSSVNTEAFF. As DNA, the CDR3 is TGTGCCAGCAGTTCCTCGGTAAACACTGAAGCTTTCTTT. The chain has TRBV6-5 and TRBJ1-1; D is uncertain. Looked up from germline, CDR1 is MNHEY and CDR2 is SVGAGI. The CDR3 runs 13 residues. The V end lost 4 bases, the J end lost 2 bases, and 8 bases lay between the germline ends.

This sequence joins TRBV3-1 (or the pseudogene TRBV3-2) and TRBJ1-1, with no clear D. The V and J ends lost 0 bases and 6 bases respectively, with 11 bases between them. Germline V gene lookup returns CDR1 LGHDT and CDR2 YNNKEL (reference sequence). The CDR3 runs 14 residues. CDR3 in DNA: TGTGCCAGCAGCCAAGATTTATCAGTCGCTGAAGCTTTCTTT. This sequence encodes CASSQDLSVAEAFF.

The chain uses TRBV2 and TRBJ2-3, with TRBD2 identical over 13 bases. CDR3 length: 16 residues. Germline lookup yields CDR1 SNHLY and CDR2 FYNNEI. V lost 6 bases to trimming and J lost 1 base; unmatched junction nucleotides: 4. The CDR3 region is CASSPTSGRRTDTQYF. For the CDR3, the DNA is TGTGCCAGCAGCCCGACTAGCGGGAGGCGCACAGATACGCAGTATTTT.

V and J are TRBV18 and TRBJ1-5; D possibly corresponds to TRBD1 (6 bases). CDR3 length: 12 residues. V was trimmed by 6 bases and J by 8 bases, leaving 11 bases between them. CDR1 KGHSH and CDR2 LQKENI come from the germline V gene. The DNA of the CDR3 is TGTGCCAGCTCTGGAGGGGGGGAGCCCCAGCATTTT. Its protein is CASSGGGEPQHF.

CDR3 nucleotides: TGCAGTGCTAGCGGGAGCGAGACCCAGTACTTC. This codes for CSASGSETQYF. The chain recombines TRBV20-1 with TRBJ2-5, with D perhaps TRBD2 (6 bases). Trimming cost V 3 bases and J 5 bases, with 7 bases left between them. Germline CDR1 and CDR2: DFQATT and SNEGSKA (reference sequence). The CDR3 spans 11 residues.

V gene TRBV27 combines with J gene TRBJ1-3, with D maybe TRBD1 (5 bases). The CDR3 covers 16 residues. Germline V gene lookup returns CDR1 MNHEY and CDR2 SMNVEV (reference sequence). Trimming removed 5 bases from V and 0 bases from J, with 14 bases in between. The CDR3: CASSPNRLASGNTIYF. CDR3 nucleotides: TGTGCCAGCAGTCCGAACAGGTTGGCCTCTGGAAACACCATATATTTT.

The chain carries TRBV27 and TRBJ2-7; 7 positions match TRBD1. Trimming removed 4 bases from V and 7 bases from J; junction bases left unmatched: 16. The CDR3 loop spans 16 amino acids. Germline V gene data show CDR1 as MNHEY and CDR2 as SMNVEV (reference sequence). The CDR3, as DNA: TGTGCCAGCAGTTCCCAGACAGGGACAACCCGTTTAGAGCAGTACTTC. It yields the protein CASSSQTGTTRLEQYF.